This is a list of T cell receptor beta chains from one sample in a study of T cell repertoires in cytomegalovirus infection. Each CDR3 protein is one row after TCRdb ran MiXCR on the reads. Here the sample spans under 200,000 distinct CDR3 sequences, about a fifth being singletons. Antigens for these TCRs are unknown. The sample here was CD8+ T cells from cultured PBMCs, taken from culture after CMV antigen stimulation. Receptors originate from a human donor in good health (CMV status not recorded). Some clones in this sample may be carry-over from other donors' samples. The CDR3 runs from the conserved cysteine through the conserved F or W. D genes are given only for firm matches. Rows may omit the clone size; those that give it use once, few, many or a size class.

abundance	d_gene	v_gene	j_gene	CDR3nt	CDR3aa
few	TRBD1	TRBV12-3/TRBV12-4	TRBJ1-6	TGTGCCAGCAGTTTAGAGACAGGGGGAGATTCACCCCTCCACTTT	CASSLETGGDSPLHF
few	TRBD1	TRBV7-2	TRBJ2-7	TGTGCCAGCAGCTCCGGGACAGGGGACTACGAGCAGTACTTC	CASSSGTGDYEQYF
-	-	TRBV7-9	TRBJ2-7	TGTGCCAGCAGCTTGGGTTTTAACGAGCAGTACTTC	CASSLGFNEQYF
few	-	TRBV7-9	TRBJ1-5	TGTGCCAGCAGCTTAGCGTCCGGGACTGGCAATCAGCCCCAGCATTTT	CASSLASGTGNQPQHF
-	-	TRBV7-2	TRBJ1-1	TGTGCCAGCAGCTTAGGATTGCGTACTGGGCCCGAAAGTACTGAAGCTTTCTTT	CASSLGLRTGPESTEAFF
-	-	TRBV6-5	TRBJ1-1	TGTGCCAGCACCTTCCCGGGACACCGAGGGAACACTGAAGCTTTCTTT	CASTFPGHRGNTEAFF
-	TRBD1	TRBV2	TRBJ2-6	TGTGCCAGCAGTCACCGGGACAGCGCCGTCTCTGGGGCCAACGTCCTGACTTTC	CASSHRDSAVSGANVLTF
-	-	TRBV4-1	TRBJ1-2	TGCGCCAGCAGCCAAGAGAGAGCGGGAAACTATGGCTACACCTTC	CASSQERAGNYGYTF
few	TRBD2	TRBV7-3	TRBJ2-1	TGTGCCAGCAGCCCAGGACTAGCGGGGCCCTACAATGAGCAGTTCTTC	CASSPGLAGPYNEQFF
few	TRBD1	TRBV12-3/TRBV12-4	TRBJ2-1	TGTGCCAGACCGGGACAGGCAGACGGTGAGCAGTTCTTC	CARPGQADGEQFF
-	TRBD1	TRBV27	TRBJ1-1	TGTGCCAGCAGTCCTCAGAGGACAGGGATAATGAACACTGAAGCTTTCTTT	CASSPQRTGIMNTEAFF